The next 20 T cell receptor beta chains were all read from a single sample in a study of blood T cell repertoires in COVID-19. TCRdb's copy holds only in-frame clones and misses some; the assay was immunoSEQ multiplex PCR. The sample yields roughly 92,000 clones, approximately 89% seen once. Sequencing used peripheral blood. These receptors were collected from a man aged 45-65 years with acute or convalescent COVID-19.

This clone has a handful of counts. The rearrangement joins TRBV7-9 to TRBJ2-2; D is possibly TRBD2 (5 bases). V was clipped by 8 bases and J by 5 bases, with 12 bases between them. The V gene's germline CDR1 is SEHNR and CDR2 FQNEAQ (reference sequence). This CDR3 has 13 residues. Here the CDR3 reads CASRVGETGELFF. In nucleotides, the CDR3 is TGTGCCAGCCGGGTCGGGGAGACCGGGGAGCTGTTTTTT.

The chain recombines TRBV6-5 with TRBJ1-5; no firm D call. Trimming cost V 7 bases and J 1 base, with 14 bases left between them. This CDR3 has 15 residues. Germline-derived CDR1 and CDR2 are MNHEY and SVGAGI. Here the CDR3 reads CASMARSPSNQPQHF. CDR3 coding DNA: TGTGCCAGCATGGCCAGATCCCCGAGCAATCAGCCCCAGCATTTT.

The chain has TRBV5-8 and TRBJ2-3; D is unclear. In germline, CDR1 is SGHTS, CDR2 YDEGEE. This CDR3 has 15 amino acids. V lost 2 bases and J lost 1, with 11 bases in between. The CDR3: CASSFRTPGTDTQYF. The CDR3 coding sequence is TGTGCCAGCAGCTTTCGCACACCCGGCACAGATACGCAGTATTTT.

This sequence joins TRBV2 and TRBJ2-2; unclear D gene. V was shortened by 4 bases and J by 3 bases, with 12 bases between the two germline ends. CDR1 SNHLY and CDR2 FYNNEI come from the germline V gene. The CDR3 totals 15 residues. The CDR3 bases are TGTGCCAGCAGTGTGAGAGTAGATCACACCGGGGAGCTGTTTTTT. This encodes CASSVRVDHTGELFF.

The genes are TRBV19 and TRBJ1-5; no definite D call. Germline CDR1 LNHDA, CDR2 SQIVND (reference sequence). CDR3 length: 15 residues. V was trimmed by 6 bases and J by 2 bases, leaving 14 bases between them. The CDR3: CASSISGNGNQPQHF. As DNA, the CDR3 is TGTGCCAGTAGCATCTCGGGGAATGGCAATCAGCCCCAGCATTTT.

This chain links TRBV4-2 with TRBJ1-2; perhaps TRBD1 as D (5 bases). The CDR3 covers 15 residues. The germline CDR1 and CDR2 sequences are LGHNA and YNFKEQ. V was shortened by 3 bases and J by 9 bases, with 20 bases between the two germline ends. The CDR3 reads CASSQVLRGPMSYTF. For the CDR3, the DNA is TGTGCCAGCAGCCAGGTACTGCGGGGACCTATGAGCTACACCTTC.

This chain connects TRBV13 to TRBJ2-7; TRBD2 aligns across 8 bases. The CDR3 is 17 amino acids. Germline-derived CDR1 and CDR2 are PRHDT and FYEKMQ (reference sequence). V shed 5 bases and J 0 bases; nucleotides not matched to a gene: 12. DNA for the CDR3: TGTGCCAGCAGCCGCGCGACCTCTAGCGGGCCCTCCTACGAGCAGTACTTC. This translates into CASSRATSSGPSYEQYF.

The chain uses TRBV18 and TRBJ2-2, with a weak D call TRBD2 (5 bases). Germline CDR1 reads KGHSH; CDR2 reads LQKENI. V gave up 3 bases and J gave up 3 bases, with 11 bases separating them. The CDR3 runs to 15 residues. The CDR3 DNA is TGTGCCAGCTCACCCCTGTCGGGGTACACCGGGGAGCTGTTTTTT. This codes for CASSPLSGYTGELFF. The full variable domain, in which reference TRBV18 and TRBJ2-2 provide the parts outside the CDR3, is NAGVMQNPRHLVRRRGQEARLRCSPMKGHSHVYWYRQLPEEGLKFMVYLQKENIIDESGMPKERFSAEFPKEGPSILRIQQVVRGDSAAYFCASSPLSGYTGELFFGEGSRLTVL.

This chain connects TRBV7-9 to TRBJ1-4; maybe TRBD1 (5 bases). CDR3 size: 16 residues. Trimming pared 5 bases from V and 3 bases from J, leaving 16 bases between. Per the germline V gene, CDR1 is SEHNR and CDR2 is FQNEAQ (reference sequence). The CDR3 DNA is TGTGCCAGCAGCCTCGTGAGTGGGACTGCTAATGAAAAACTGTTTTTT. It encodes CASSLVSGTANEKLFF.

The rearrangement joins TRBV19 to TRBJ1-6; 7 positions agree with TRBD1. This CDR3 comprises 16 residues. Germline values: CDR1 LNHDA, CDR2 SQIVND (reference sequence). The V and J ends lost 6 bases and 3 bases, in that order; junction bases with no gene match: 8. CDR3 protein: CASSAGTVLYNSPLHF. CDR3 nucleotide sequence: TGTGCCAGTAGCGCAGGGACAGTCCTCTATAATTCACCCCTCCACTTT.

In its sample, this clone was seen once. The CDR3 reads CASSYSGRGSYEQYF. The CDR3 DNA follows: TGTGCCAGCAGCTATAGCGGGAGGGGGTCCTACGAGCAGTACTTC. The rearrangement uses TRBV5-5 and TRBJ2-7; TRBD2 matches 11 bases. Germline V CDR1 and CDR2: SGHKS, YYEKEE (reference sequence). Germline trimming cut 3 bases from V and 1 base from J; bases unmatched to any gene: 3. This CDR3 region has 15 residues.

The chain carries TRBV6-5 and TRBJ2-1; TRBD1 is a possible D gene (6 bases). Trimming left V 4 bases short and J 7 bases short, with 17 bases between. The CDR3 has 15 residues. CDR1 and CDR2 (germline): MNHEY, SVGAGI. The CDR3 sequence is CASSSRQALGNEQFF. Written as DNA, the CDR3 is TGTGCCAGCAGTTCCAGACAGGCCCTCGGGAATGAGCAGTTCTTC.

The V gene is TRBV29-1, the J gene TRBJ1-2; a weak D match, TRBD1 (6 bases). V was pared by 3 bases and J by 8 bases, with 13 bases between. CDR1 and CDR2 (germline): SQVTM, ANQGSEA. The CDR3 spans 12 residues. The CDR3 DNA reads as TGCAGCGTTGAGGGGGCGCGACGCGGCTACACCTTC. Residues: CSVEGARRGYTF.

The chain has TRBV10-3 and TRBJ1-2; D is ambiguous. Trimming cost V 2 bases and J 4 bases, with 23 bases left between them. The CDR3 is 18 amino acids. CDR1 and CDR2 (germline): ENHRY, SYGVKD. The CDR3 DNA sequence: TGTGCCATCAGTGAGCCGTCCGGCCAAGAGCGGTTGAGCTATGGCTACACCTTC. Protein sequence: CAISEPSGQERLSYGYTF.

The J gene is TRBJ2-1, the V gene TRBV11-2; 8 bases map to TRBD2. The V and J ends lost 0 bases and 4 bases, in that order; junction bases with no gene match: 5. Looked up from germline, CDR1 is SGHAT and CDR2 is FQNNGV. This CDR3 is 16 amino acids long. The CDR3 DNA is TGTGCCAGCAGCTTAGATCAGATAGCGGGGTACAATGAGCAGTTCTTC. Protein sequence: CASSLDQIAGYNEQFF.

This clone was seen only a few times. V usage is TRBV11-3 and J usage is TRBJ1-2; D perhaps matches TRBD1 (6 bases). The CDR3 length is 13 residues. The germline gives CDR1 SGHNT, CDR2 YENEEA. Between the trimmed V and J ends, which lost 2 bases and 8 bases, there was a span of 12 bases. For the CDR3, the DNA is TGTGCCAGCAGCTTATTCAGGGGCAGCGGCTACACCTTC. Translated, it gives CASSLFRGSGYTF.

The chain joins TRBV2 to TRBJ1-4; a possible D gene is TRBD1 (5 bases). Per the germline V gene, CDR1 is SNHLY and CDR2 is FYNNEI. V gave up 6 bases and J gave up 7 bases, with 18 bases separating them. This CDR3 contains 15 residues. The CDR3 region has the DNA TGTGCCAGCAGCTTACCACAGGTATTAGGTGAAAAACTGTTTTTT. Protein product: CASSLPQVLGEKLFF.

The chain joins TRBV3-1 (or the pseudogene TRBV3-2) to TRBJ1-2; TRBD1 might be the D (6 bases). This CDR3 is built from 16 residues. The germline CDR1 and CDR2 sequences are LGHDT and YNNKEL (reference sequence). Trimming took 3 bases from V and 8 from J, leaving 22 bases between them. The CDR3 loop reads CASSHGQATPGGGYTF. CDR3 in DNA: TGTGCCAGCAGCCATGGTCAGGCCACCCCTGGGGGCGGCTACACCTTC.

The rearrangement links TRBV13 to TRBJ2-5, with 7 bases that match TRBD2. The ends lost 3 bases at V and 1 base at J; junction bases unmatched: 5. The germline V gene has CDR1 PRHDT and CDR2 FYEKMQ (reference sequence). The CDR3 spans 15 residues. As DNA, the CDR3 is TGTGCCAGCAGCTTCATAGCGGGTGGCCAAGAGACCCAGTACTTC. Encoded protein: CASSFIAGGQETQYF.

A few counts support this clone. The chain combines TRBV6-6 with TRBJ2-7; D may be TRBD1 (6 bases). V lost 6 bases and J lost 2, with 14 bases in between. In germline, CDR1 is MNHNY, CDR2 SVGAGI (reference sequence). The CDR3 is 14 amino acids. CDR3 protein: CASRETGPTYEQYF. The CDR3 bases are TGTGCCAGCAGGGAAACAGGGCCCACCTACGAGCAGTACTTC.